This T cell receptor beta chain was observed in a study of blood T cell repertoires in COVID-19. On the study more broadly: The origin of the acute and convalescent COVID-19 samples was the United States, Italy and Spain. T cells, B-cell-depleted T cells, or PBMCs provided the cDNA or gDNA that served as material.

Under the authors' procedure: Amplifying reference gene primers gave estimates of nucleated cell counts. Only in-frame clones appear in the TCRdb table, and some are missing; sequencing was by immunoSEQ multiplex PCR. V, J and clone size derive from that table, while D and trimming were established from the DNA sequence. The sample shows some 180,000 clones, around 80% of them seen only once. Germline V gene data show CDR1 as SGHTA and CDR2 as FQGTGA. The CDR3 has 16 residues. Trimming cost V 5 bases and J 6 bases; bases outside gene matches: 12. The receptor was isolated from a woman aged 70-85 years who had recovered from COVID-19. The chain recombines TRBV7-3 with TRBJ2-2; 7 bases map to TRBD1. Input material: peripheral blood. The CDR3: CASSPKAPGTAGELFF. CDR3 coding DNA: TGTGCCAGCAGCCCCAAGGCACCCGGGACAGCCGGGGAGCTGTTTTTT.